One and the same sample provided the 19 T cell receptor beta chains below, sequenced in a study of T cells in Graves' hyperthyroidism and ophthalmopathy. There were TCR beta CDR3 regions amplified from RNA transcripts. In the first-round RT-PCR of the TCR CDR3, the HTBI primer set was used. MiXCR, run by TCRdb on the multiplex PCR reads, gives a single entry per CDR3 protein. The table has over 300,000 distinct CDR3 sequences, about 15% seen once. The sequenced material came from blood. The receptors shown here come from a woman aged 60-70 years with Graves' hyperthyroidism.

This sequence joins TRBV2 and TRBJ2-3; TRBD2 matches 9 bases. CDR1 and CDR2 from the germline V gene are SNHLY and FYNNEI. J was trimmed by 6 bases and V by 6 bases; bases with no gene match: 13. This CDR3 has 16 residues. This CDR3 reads CASSITPGLASDTQYF. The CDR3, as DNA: TGTGCCAGCAGCATAACCCCGGGACTAGCATCTGATACGCAGTATTTT.

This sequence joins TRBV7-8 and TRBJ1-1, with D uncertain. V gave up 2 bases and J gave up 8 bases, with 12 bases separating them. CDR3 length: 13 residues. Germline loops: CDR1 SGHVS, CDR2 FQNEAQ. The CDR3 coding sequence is TGTGCCAGCAGCTTACGTCTCAGGCAGGAAGCTTTCTTT. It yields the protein CASSLRLRQEAFF.

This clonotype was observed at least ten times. In DNA, the CDR3 is TGCAGTGCTGTTGGAGGGCCGAACACTGAAGCTTTCTTT. Translated: CSAVGGPNTEAFF. The chain has TRBV20-1 and TRBJ1-1; unclear D gene. Germline V gene data show CDR1 as DFQATT and CDR2 as SNEGSKA (reference sequence). V dropped 5 bases and J dropped 1 base, with 11 bases sitting between them. CDR3 length equals 13 residues.

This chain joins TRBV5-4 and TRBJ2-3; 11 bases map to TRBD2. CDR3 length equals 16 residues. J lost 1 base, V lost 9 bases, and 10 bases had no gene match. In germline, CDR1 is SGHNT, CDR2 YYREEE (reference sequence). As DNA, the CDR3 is TGTGCCACCGTAGCGGGAGGGCCTACTGGCACAGATACGCAGTATTTT. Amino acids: CATVAGGPTGTDTQYF.

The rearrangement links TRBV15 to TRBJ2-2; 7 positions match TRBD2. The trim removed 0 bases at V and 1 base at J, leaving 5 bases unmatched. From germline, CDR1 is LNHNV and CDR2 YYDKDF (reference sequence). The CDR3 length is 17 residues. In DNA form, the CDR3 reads TGTGCCACCAGCAGAGATCTGGCTAGCGGGAACACCGGGGAGCTGTTTTTT. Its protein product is CATSRDLASGNTGELFF.

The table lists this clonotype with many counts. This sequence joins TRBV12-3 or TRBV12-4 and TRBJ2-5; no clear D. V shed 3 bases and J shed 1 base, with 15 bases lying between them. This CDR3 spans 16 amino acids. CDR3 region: CASSLSLRRLQETQYF. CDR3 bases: TGTGCCAGCAGTTTGAGCCTTAGGAGACTCCAAGAGACCCAGTACTTC.

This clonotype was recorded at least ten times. CDR3 in amino acids: CSARPGGSYEQYF. The CDR3 coding sequence is TGCAGTGCTAGGCCAGGGGGGTCCTACGAGCAGTACTTC. The chain recombines TRBV20-1 with TRBJ2-7; D might be TRBD1 (7 bases). The CDR3 totals 13 residues. The V end lost 3 bases, the J end lost 1 base, and 10 bases lay between the germline ends. Germline V lookup: CDR1 DFQATT, CDR2 SNEGSKA (reference sequence).

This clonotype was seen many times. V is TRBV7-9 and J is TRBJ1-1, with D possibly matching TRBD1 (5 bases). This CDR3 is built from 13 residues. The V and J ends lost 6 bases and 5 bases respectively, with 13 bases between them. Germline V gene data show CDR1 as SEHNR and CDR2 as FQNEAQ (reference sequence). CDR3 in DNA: TGTGCCAGCAGTTTGGCCCGGGGGACTGAAGCTTTCTTT. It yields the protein CASSLARGTEAFF. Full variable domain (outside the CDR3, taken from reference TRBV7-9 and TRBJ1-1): DTGVSQNPRHKITKRGQNVTFRCDPISEHNRLYWYRQTLGQGPEFLTYFQNEAQLEKSRLLSDRFSAERPKGSFSTLEIQRTEQGDSAMYLCASSLARGTEAFFGQGTRLTVV.

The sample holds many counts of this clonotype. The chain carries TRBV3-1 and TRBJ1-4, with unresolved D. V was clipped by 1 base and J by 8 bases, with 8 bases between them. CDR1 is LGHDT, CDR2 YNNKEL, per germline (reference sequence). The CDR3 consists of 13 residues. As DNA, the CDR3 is TGTGCCAGCAGCCAAGGAGAGAGCGAAAAACTGTTTTTT. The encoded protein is CASSQGESEKLFF.

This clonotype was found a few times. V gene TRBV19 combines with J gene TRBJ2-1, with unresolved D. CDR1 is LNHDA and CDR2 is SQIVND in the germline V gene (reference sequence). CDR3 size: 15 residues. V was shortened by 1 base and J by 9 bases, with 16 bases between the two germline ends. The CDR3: CASSIGGLRFSEQFF. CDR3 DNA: TGTGCCAGTAGTATAGGGGGTCTCCGTTTCAGTGAGCAGTTCTTC.

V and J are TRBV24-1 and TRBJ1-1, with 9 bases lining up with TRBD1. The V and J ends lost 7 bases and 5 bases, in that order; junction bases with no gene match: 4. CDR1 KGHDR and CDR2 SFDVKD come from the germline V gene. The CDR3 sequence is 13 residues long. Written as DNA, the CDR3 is TGTGCCACCAGACAGGGGGCGTCAACTGAAGCTTTCTTT. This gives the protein CATRQGASTEAFF.

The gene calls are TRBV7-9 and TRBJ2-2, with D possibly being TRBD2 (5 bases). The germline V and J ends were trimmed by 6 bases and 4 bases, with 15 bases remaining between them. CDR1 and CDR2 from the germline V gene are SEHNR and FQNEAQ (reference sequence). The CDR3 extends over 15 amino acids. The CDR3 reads CASRPSGAGTGELFF. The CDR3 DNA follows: TGTGCCAGCAGGCCCTCGGGTGCGGGCACCGGGGAGCTGTTTTTT.

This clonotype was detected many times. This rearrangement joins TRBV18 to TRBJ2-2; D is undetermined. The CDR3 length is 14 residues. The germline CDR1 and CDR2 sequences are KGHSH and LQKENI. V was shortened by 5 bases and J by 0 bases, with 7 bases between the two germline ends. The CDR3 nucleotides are TGTGCCAGCTCAGAAGTTGCGAACACCGGGGAGCTGTTTTTT. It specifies CASSEVANTGELFF.

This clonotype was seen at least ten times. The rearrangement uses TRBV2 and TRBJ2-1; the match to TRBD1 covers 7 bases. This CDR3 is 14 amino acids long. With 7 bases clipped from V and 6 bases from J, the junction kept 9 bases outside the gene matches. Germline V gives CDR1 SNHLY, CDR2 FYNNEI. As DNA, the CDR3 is TGTGCCAGCATTAGACAGGGAAGGTTCAATGAGCAGTTCTTC. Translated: CASIRQGRFNEQFF.

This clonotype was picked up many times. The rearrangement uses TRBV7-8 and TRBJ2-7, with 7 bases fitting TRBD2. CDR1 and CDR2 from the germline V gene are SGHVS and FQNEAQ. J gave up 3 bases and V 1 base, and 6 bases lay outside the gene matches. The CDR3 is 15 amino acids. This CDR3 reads CASSLEAGQIYEQYF. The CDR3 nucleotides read TGTGCCAGCAGCTTAGAAGCGGGGCAGATCTACGAGCAGTACTTC.

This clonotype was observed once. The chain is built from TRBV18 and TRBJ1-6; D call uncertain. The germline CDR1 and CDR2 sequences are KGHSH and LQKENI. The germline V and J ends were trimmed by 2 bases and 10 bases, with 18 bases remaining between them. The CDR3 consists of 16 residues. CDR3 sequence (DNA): TGTGCCAGCTCACCAGTAGTCACCGGGGTACAATCACCCCTCCACTTT. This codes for CASSPVVTGVQSPLHF.

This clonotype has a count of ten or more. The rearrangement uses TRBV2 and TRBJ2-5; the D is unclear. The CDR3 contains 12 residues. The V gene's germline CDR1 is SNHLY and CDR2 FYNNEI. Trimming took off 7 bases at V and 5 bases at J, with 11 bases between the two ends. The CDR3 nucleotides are TGTGCCAGCATGGCTAGAAGGGAGACCCAGTACTTC. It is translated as CASMARRETQYF.

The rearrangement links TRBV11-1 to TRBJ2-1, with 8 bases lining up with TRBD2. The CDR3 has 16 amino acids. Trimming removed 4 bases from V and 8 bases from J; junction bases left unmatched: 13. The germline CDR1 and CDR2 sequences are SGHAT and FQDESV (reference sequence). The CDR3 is CASSSWGGTSVHEQFF. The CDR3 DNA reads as TGTGCCAGCAGCTCCTGGGGAGGGACTAGTGTGCATGAGCAGTTCTTC.

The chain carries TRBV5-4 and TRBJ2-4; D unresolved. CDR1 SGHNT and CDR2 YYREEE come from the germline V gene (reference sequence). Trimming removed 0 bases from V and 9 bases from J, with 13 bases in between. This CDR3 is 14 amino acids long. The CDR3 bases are TGTGCCAGCAGCTTGGATCCAACGAAAGGCATTCAGTACTTC. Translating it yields CASSLDPTKGIQYF. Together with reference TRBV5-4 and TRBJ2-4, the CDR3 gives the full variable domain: ETGVTQSPTHLIKTRGQQVTLRCSSQSGHNTVSWYQQALGQGPQFIFQYYREEENGRGNFPPRFSGLQFPNYSSELNVNALELDDSALYLCASSLDPTKGIQYFGAGTRLSVL.